The clone carrying this T cell receptor beta chain is labeled as large (0.1 to 1%). Germline and junction disagree at one end, which may indicate a read error. CDR3 size: 13 residues. Germline V CDR1 and CDR2: DFQATT, SNEGSKA (reference sequence). The data originate from a study of circulating CD8 cells and anti-PD-1 response in melanoma. From live CD3+CD8+TCRalphabeta+ cells, four PD-1 and/or TIGIT subsets were sorted. TCR libraries were prepared from approximately 15 ng of total RNA with the QIAseq Immune Repertoire TCR panel. A single record per CDR3 protein comes from TCRdb applying MiXCR to the reads. This sample carries fewer than 400 distinct CDR3 sequences, about 8.9% of them seen once, and the ten largest clones take roughly 25%.

This sequence was found in a human donor with melanoma. This rearrangement joins TRBV20-1 to TRBJ2-7; D is unresolved. The sequencing here drew on CD8+ T cells from PBMCs, taken at baseline or after one month of anti-PD-1 therapy (not recorded which). The CDR3 sequence: CSAGDLATYEQYF. DNA of the CDR3: TGCAGTGCTGGAGACCTTGCAACCTACGAGCAGTACTTC.